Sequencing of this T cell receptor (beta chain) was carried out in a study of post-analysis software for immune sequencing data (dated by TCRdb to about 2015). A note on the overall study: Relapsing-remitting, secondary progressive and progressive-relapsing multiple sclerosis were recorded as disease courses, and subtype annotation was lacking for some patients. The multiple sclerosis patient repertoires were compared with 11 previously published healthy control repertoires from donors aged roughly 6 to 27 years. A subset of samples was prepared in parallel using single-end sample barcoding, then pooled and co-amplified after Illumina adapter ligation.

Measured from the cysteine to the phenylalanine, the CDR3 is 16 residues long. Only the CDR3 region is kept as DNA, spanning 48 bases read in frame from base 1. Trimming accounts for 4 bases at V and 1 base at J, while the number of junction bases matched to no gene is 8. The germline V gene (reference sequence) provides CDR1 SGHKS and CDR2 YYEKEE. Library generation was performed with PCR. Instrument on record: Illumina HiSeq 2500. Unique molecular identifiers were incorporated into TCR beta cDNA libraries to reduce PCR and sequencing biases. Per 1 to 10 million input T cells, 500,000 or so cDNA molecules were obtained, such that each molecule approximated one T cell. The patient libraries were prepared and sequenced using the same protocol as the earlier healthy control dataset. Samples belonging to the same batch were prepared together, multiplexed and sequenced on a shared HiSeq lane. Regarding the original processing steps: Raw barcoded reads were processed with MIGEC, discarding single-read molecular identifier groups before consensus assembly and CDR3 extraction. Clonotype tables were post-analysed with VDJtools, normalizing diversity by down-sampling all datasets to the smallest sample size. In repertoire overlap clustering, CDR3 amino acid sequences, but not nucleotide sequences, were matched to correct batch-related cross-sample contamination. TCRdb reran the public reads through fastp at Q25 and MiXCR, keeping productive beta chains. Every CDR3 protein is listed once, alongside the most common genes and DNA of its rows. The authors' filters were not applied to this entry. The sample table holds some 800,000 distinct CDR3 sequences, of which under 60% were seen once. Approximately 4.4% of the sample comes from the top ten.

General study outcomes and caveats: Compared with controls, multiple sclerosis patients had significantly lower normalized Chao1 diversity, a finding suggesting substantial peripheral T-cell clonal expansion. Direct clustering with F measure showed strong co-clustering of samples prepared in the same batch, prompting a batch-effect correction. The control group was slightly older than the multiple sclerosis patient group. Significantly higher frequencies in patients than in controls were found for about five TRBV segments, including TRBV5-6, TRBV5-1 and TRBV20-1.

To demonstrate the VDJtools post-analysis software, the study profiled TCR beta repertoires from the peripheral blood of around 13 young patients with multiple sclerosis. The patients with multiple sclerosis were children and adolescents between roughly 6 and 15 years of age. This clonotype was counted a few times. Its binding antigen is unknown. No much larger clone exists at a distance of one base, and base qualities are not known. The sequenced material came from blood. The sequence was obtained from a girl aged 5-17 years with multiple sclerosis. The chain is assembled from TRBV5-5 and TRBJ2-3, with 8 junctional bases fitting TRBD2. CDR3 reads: CASSRLATSGTDTQYF. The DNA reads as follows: TGTGCCAGCAGCCGTCTGGCGACTAGCGGCACAGATACGCAGTATTTT.